Listed here is a single T cell receptor (beta chain). This entry comes from a study of regulatory T cells in long-lasting Graves disease. With iRepertoire HTBI primers and Arm-PCR of CDR3 regions, TCR beta libraries were built. TCRdb reprocessed the multiplex PCR reads via MiXCR and lists one record per CDR3 protein. The data show hundreds of thousands of distinct CDR3 sequences, about 16% seen once. Per the germline V gene, CDR1 is MNHEY and CDR2 is SMNVEV (reference sequence). The ends were cut back, 3 bases at V and 2 bases at J, with 8 bases in the middle. The length of the CDR3 is 15 residues. The time point here: newly diagnosed GD, antithyroid drugs for less than 3 months. PBMC RNA served as the TCR library source. The same sample was also studied in work on T cells in Graves' hyperthyroidism and ophthalmopathy.

The source material was peripheral blood mononuclear cells (PBMCs), sampled at new diagnosis, from a patient treated with antithyroid drugs. The rearrangement uses TRBV27 and TRBJ2-6; D tentatively fits TRBD1 or TRBD2 (5 bases each). The receptor comes from a young man with Graves disease. The CDR3 sequence is CASSLGVTGANVLTF. In DNA form, the CDR3 reads TGTGCCAGCAGTTTGGGGGTCACTGGGGCCAACGTCCTGACTTTC.